The subject of this entry is one T cell receptor (beta chain). Its target is unknown. This sample was taken from a study of OX40 agonist ivuxolimab in advanced cancers. Study-wide background: Aged roughly 23 to 79 with a mean of 60 years, they were less than 90% male. Prior anti-PD-1, anti-PD-L1 or anti-CTLA-4 therapy did not bar entry, and about 40% had some.

Study-wide results and limits: Circulating CD4+ and CD8+ T cells showed clonal expansion by week 6 at 0.1 to 3.0 mg/kg. Averaged across samples, CD8+ T cells carried more expanded clones than CD4+ did.

Germline V gene sequence: CDR1 SGHDT, CDR2 YYEEEE. The CDR3 has 15 amino acids. The V gene lost 5 bases and the J gene lost 3 bases, with 18 bases spanning the gap. The repertoire was sequenced with immunoSEQ multiplex PCR; TCRdb's copy has only in-frame clones and lacks some. The sample shows over 55,000 clones, over 75% of them seen only once. The material was CD4+ or CD8+ T cells sorted from blood, obtained in a trial of the OX40 agonist ivuxolimab. V is TRBV5-6 and J is TRBJ2-7, with unresolved D. The TCR comes from an adult with an advanced solid tumor such as melanoma, head and neck, liver or kidney cancer. CDR3 nucleotide sequence: TGTGCCAGCAGTTCTACTATTTATTTAGACTACGAGCAGTACTTC. It codes for CASSSTIYLDYEQYF.